Listed here are 14 T cell receptor beta chains from one sample, sequenced in a study of T cell responses to AZD1222 COVID-19 vaccine. The protocol was immunoSEQ multiplex PCR, while the TCRdb copy is restricted to in-frame clones and leaves out a portion. The sample includes more than 85,000 clones, about 89% seen only once; the top ten take approximately 16%. The sample here was peripheral blood, taken on day 0 of AZD1222 vaccination. The origin of the receptors is an adult in good health.

This clone appeared a few times. The rearrangement joins TRBV2 to TRBJ1-1; D unresolved. The ends were cut back, 2 bases at V and 3 bases at J, with 10 bases in the middle. The CDR3 contains 14 residues. The germline V gene encodes CDR1 SNHLY and CDR2 FYNNEI. This CDR3 is CASSELPQYTEAFF. The CDR3, as DNA: TGTGCCAGCAGTGAACTTCCACAGTACACTGAAGCTTTCTTT.

This chain connects TRBV3-1 (or the pseudogene TRBV3-2) to TRBJ2-3, with 9 positions matching TRBD1. V lost 1 base, J lost 4 bases, and 9 bases stayed unmatched. CDR3 length: 17 amino acids. CDR1 and CDR2 (germline): LGHDT, YNNKEL (reference sequence). The CDR3: CASSQVTGQGFPDTQYF. The CDR3 DNA sequence: TGTGCCAGCAGCCAAGTCACGGGACAGGGCTTCCCAGATACGCAGTATTTT.

The V call is TRBV5-1, the J call TRBJ1-6; 7 bases line up with TRBD1. Trimming took 0 bases from V and 7 from J; bases not matched to a gene: 4. Per germline, CDR1 SGHRS and CDR2 YFSETQ. CDR3 length equals 15 residues. CDR3 bases: TGCGCCAGCAGCTTGGTGACAGGGTCGAATTCACCCCTCCACTTT. It codes for CASSLVTGSNSPLHF.

The chain employs TRBV4-1 and TRBJ2-7; unclear D gene. Trimming shortened V by 4 bases and J by 2 bases, and 15 bases separated the two germline ends. CDR1 is MGHRA, CDR2 YSYEKL, per germline. The CDR3 is made up of 15 amino acids. The CDR3 sequence: CASSRRTDLAYEQYF. The CDR3 nucleotides read TGCGCCAGCAGCCGACGAACAGATCTCGCCTACGAGCAGTACTTC.

This clone has more than one count but fewer than ten. The chain employs TRBV4-1 and TRBJ2-7, with unresolved D. V was cut by 3 bases and J by 2 bases, with 11 bases left in between. Germline V gene sequence: CDR1 MGHRA, CDR2 YSYEKL. The CDR3 totals 14 residues. Here the CDR3 reads CASSHPGSTYEQYF. Here the CDR3 DNA reads TGCGCCAGCAGCCACCCCGGGTCAACCTACGAGCAGTACTTC.

The V call is TRBV5-5, the J call TRBJ2-7, with D possibly being TRBD1 (5 bases). Germline CDR1 reads SGHKS; CDR2 reads YYEKEE (reference sequence). This CDR3 is built from 12 residues. The V gene lost 3 bases and the J gene lost 6 bases, with 10 bases spanning the gap. The CDR3 region has the DNA TGTGCCAGCAGCTCTACAGGCCGCGAGCAGTACTTC. Translating it yields CASSSTGREQYF.

This chain uses TRBV19 with TRBJ2-3; D remains unclear. The CDR3 totals 13 residues. Looked up from germline, CDR1 is LNHDA and CDR2 is SQIVND (reference sequence). Trimming stripped 3 bases from V and 4 bases from J, with 8 bases between. CDR3 bases: TGTGCCAGTAGTATGGGTGAAGCAGATACGCAGTATTTT. Its translation: CASSMGEADTQYF.

The V and J genes are TRBV5-4 and TRBJ2-3; 11 nucleotides align to TRBD1. The CDR3 contains 14 residues. J was trimmed by 1 base and V by 5 bases; bases with no gene match: 0. Germline values: CDR1 SGHNT, CDR2 YYREEE (reference sequence). CDR3 nucleotide sequence: TGTGCCAGCAGGGGACAGGGGGGCACAGATACGCAGTATTTT. As protein: CASRGQGGTDTQYF.

This clone was recorded a few times. Other DNA sequences in this sample translate to the same CDR3. The J gene is TRBJ2-3, the V gene TRBV7-6, with 7 bases that match TRBD1. The CDR3 runs to 15 residues. V lost 2 bases, J lost 0 bases, and 2 bases stayed unmatched. CDR1 SGHVS and CDR2 FNYEAQ come from the germline V gene. CDR3 nucleotides: TGTGCCAGCAGCTTAAGACAGGGTAGCACAGATACGCAGTATTTT. Translating it yields CASSLRQGSTDTQYF.

The V call is TRBV6-5, the J call TRBJ1-3; possible D gene TRBD1, 5 bases. The CDR3 has 16 amino acids. CDR1 and CDR2 (germline): MNHEY, SVGAGI. Trimming removed 0 bases from V and 4 bases from J, with 13 bases in between. CDR3 loop: CASSYSVGGAGNTIYF. CDR3 DNA sequence: TGTGCCAGCAGTTACTCCGTCGGAGGGGCAGGAAACACCATATATTTT.

CDR3 nucleotide sequence: TGTGCCAGCAGCTTAGATCCGGTAACTGAAGCTTTCTTT. The encoded protein is CASSLDPVTEAFF. The rearrangement uses TRBV11-3 and TRBJ1-1; D unresolved. Germline CDR1 reads SGHNT; CDR2 reads YENEEA. The length of the CDR3 is 13 residues. V was shortened by 0 bases and J by 5 bases, with 7 bases between the two germline ends.

The V call is TRBV6-1, the J call TRBJ2-6; TRBD1 is a possible D gene (6 bases). Trimming shortened V by 4 bases and J by 0 bases, and 22 bases separated the two germline ends. This CDR3 region has 20 residues. Looked up from germline, CDR1 is MNHNS and CDR2 is SASEGT. This chain's CDR3 is CASSGGRSRGVPSGANVLTF. In DNA form, the CDR3 reads TGTGCCAGCAGTGGAGGCCGAAGCAGGGGAGTACCCTCTGGGGCCAACGTCCTGACTTTC.

The chain uses TRBV3-1 (or the pseudogene TRBV3-2) and TRBJ1-1; the D gene is possibly TRBD1 (6 bases). From germline, CDR1 is LGHDT and CDR2 YNNKEL (reference sequence). This CDR3 comprises 17 residues. The germline V and J ends were trimmed by 4 bases and 5 bases, with 23 bases remaining between them. The chain's CDR3 is CASSPMGGGAVGTEAFF. The CDR3 DNA reads as TGTGCCAGCAGCCCCATGGGAGGGGGGGCGGTAGGAACTGAAGCTTTCTTT.

This chain joins TRBV27 and TRBJ1-2; TRBD1 aligns across 7 bases. V gave up 5 bases and J gave up 6 bases; unmatched junction bases: 12. Germline CDR1 reads MNHEY; CDR2 reads SMNVEV (reference sequence). This CDR3 has 15 amino acids. The CDR3 sequence is CASSPAGTAGHGYTF. The DNA for the CDR3 is TGTGCCAGCAGTCCTGCGGGGACAGCGGGGCATGGCTACACCTTC.